The clone carrying this TCR beta chain has a handful of counts. This entry is derived from a study of cytomegalovirus exposure and HLA in healthy donors. Primers included in the PCR were 60 Vbeta and 13 Jbeta primers. Produced via immunoSEQ multiplex PCR; TCRdb's table is partial and in-frame only. The data hold tens of thousands of clones, with approximately 82% observed a single time. Per the germline V gene, CDR1 is SNHLY and CDR2 is FYNNEI. This CDR3 spans 14 amino acids. V was clipped by 8 bases and J by 6 bases; unmatched bases: 9. Though nominally healthy at sampling, donors likely had unrecorded immune exposures.

The sequenced material came from PBMCs. This TCR came from a woman younger than 30 in good health and CMV-seropositive. The V call is TRBV2, the J call TRBJ2-2, with 7 bases fitting TRBD1. The DNA of the CDR3 is TGTGCCAGCTCAGGGGGTGAATTTGCCGGGGAGCTGTTTTTT. Its translation is CASSGGEFAGELFF.